Below are 23 T cell receptor beta chains sequenced from a single sample in a study of breast tumors, draining lymph nodes, adjacent tissues. The lymph nodes were axillary draining lymph nodes from breast cancer patients. TCRdb reanalysed the multiplex PCR reads using MiXCR and keeps one entry per CDR3 protein. The data hold about 180,000 distinct CDR3 sequences, with about 33% observed a single time. Sample: axillary lymph node tissue. The receptors originated from a female donor with breast cancer. Some clones in this sample may be carry-over from other donors' samples.

This clonotype has a count of ten or more. The chain links TRBV15 to TRBJ2-7; D gene ambiguous. The CDR3 covers 12 residues. Trimming took off 0 bases at V and 4 bases at J, with 4 bases between the two ends. Germline V lookup: CDR1 LNHNV, CDR2 YYDKDF (reference sequence). The CDR3 protein is CATSRDVYEQYF. The CDR3 bases are TGTGCCACCAGCAGAGATGTATACGAGCAGTACTTC.

In this sample, this clonotype turned up many times. The V call is TRBV19, the J call TRBJ1-5; D may be TRBD1 (6 bases). The CDR3 has 15 residues. In germline, CDR1 is LNHDA, CDR2 SQIVND (reference sequence). V lost 1 base and J 5 bases, leaving 12 bases between the germline ends. CDR3 sequence (DNA): TGTGCCAGTAGTATAGTAGAGGGGGTTGATCAGCCCCAGCATTTT. Protein product: CASSIVEGVDQPQHF.

A note on this clonotype: A much larger clone lies a single base off, so this may be a read error. This chain joins TRBV9 and TRBJ2-1, with 9 positions matching TRBD2. The germline CDR1 and CDR2 sequences are SGDLS and YYNGEE. The CDR3 extends over 15 amino acids. Here the CDR3 DNA reads TGTGCCAGCAGCTTGAGCGGGAGGAGGGAGAATGAGCAGCTCTTC. Residues: CASSLSGRRENEQLF.

This clonotype has a single count. One end of the junction fails to match germline, which may point to a read error. The gene calls are TRBV20-1 and TRBJ1-5; 7 positions match TRBD1. The germline V gene encodes CDR1 DFQATT and CDR2 SNEGSKA (reference sequence). The CDR3 is 15 residues long. The CDR3 DNA reads as TGCAGTGCTGGAGATTCAAGCACAGGGGATCGGCCCCAGCATTTT. Its protein product is CSAGDSSTGDRPQHF.

This clonotype was detected ten times or more. This sequence joins TRBV7-8 and TRBJ1-4; D uncertain. The CDR3 is 14 residues long. Germline V gene data show CDR1 as SGHVS and CDR2 as FQNEAQ. V lost 5 bases and J lost 10, with 17 bases in between. CDR3 sequence reads: CASSPEAAAGKLFF. Here the CDR3 DNA reads TGTGCCAGCAGCCCAGAGGCGGCCGCGGGAAAACTGTTTTTT.

This clonotype was counted many times. This rearrangement joins TRBV11-2 to TRBJ2-2, with 9 bases identical to TRBD2. Trimming removed 5 bases from V and 1 base from J; junction bases left unmatched: 8. Germline V CDR1 and CDR2: SGHAT, FQNNGV. This CDR3 is built from 17 residues. CDR3 residues: CASSPQETSGNTGELFF. CDR3 in DNA: TGTGCCAGCAGCCCTCAGGAGACTAGCGGGAACACCGGGGAGCTGTTTTTT.

To note about this clonotype: The junction and the germline gene differ at one end; a read error may be behind it. This CDR3 is CASSAIRGGRKKATIYF. The CDR3 coding sequence is TGTGCCAGCAGCGCAATACGGGGGGGGCGGAAGAAAGCCACCATATACTTT. The chain is built from TRBV9 and TRBJ1-3; a possible D gene is TRBD1 (6 bases). Germline CDR1 reads SGDLS; CDR2 reads YYNGEE. The CDR3 contains 17 residues.

In this sample, this clonotype turned up many times. The chain combines TRBV7-8 with TRBJ2-7, with TRBD2 matching over 9 bases. Per the germline V gene, CDR1 is SGHVS and CDR2 is FQNEAQ. V shed 5 bases and J 2 bases; nucleotides not matched to a gene: 10. The CDR3 has 16 amino acids. The CDR3 sequence is CASSPWAGGEPYEQYF. DNA of the CDR3: TGTGCCAGCAGCCCATGGGCGGGAGGGGAGCCCTACGAGCAGTACTTC.

About this clonotype itself: Just one base apart from a much larger clone, this may be a read error. The chain links TRBV20-1 to TRBJ2-5; no definite D call. Germline CDR1 is DFQATT and CDR2 is SNEGSKA (reference sequence). This CDR3 region has 14 residues. The CDR3 here is CSLALNYPQEAQYF. As DNA, the CDR3 is TGCAGCTTGGCCTTAAACTATCCACAAGAGGCCCAGTACTTC.

In its sample, this clonotype was seen a few times. This chain uses TRBV6-1 with TRBJ2-5; D possibly corresponds to TRBD1 (5 bases). Trimming stripped 4 bases from V and 0 bases from J, with 12 bases between. CDR3 length: 15 amino acids. Germline CDR1 MNHNS, CDR2 SASEGT. In nucleotides, the CDR3 is TGTGCCAGCAGTGGGCAGGGCAGGTACCAAGAGACCCAGTACTTC. Amino acid sequence: CASSGQGRYQETQYF.

The chain carries TRBV11-3 and TRBJ1-4, with 12 bases matching TRBD1. This CDR3 region has 15 residues. CDR1 is SGHNT, CDR2 YENEEA, per germline. The trim removed 3 bases at V and 8 bases at J, leaving 4 bases unmatched. The CDR3 DNA reads TGTGCCAGCAGCTTGGGACAGGGGGCGCTGGAAAAACTGTTTTTT. It codes for CASSLGQGALEKLFF. Drawing the rest from reference TRBV11-3 and TRBJ1-4, the complete variable domain is EAGVVQSPRYKIIEKKQPVAFWCNPISGHNTLYWYLQNLGQGPELLIRYENEEAVDDSQLPKDRFSAERLKGVDSTLKIQPAELGDSAVYLCASSLGQGALEKLFFGSGTQLSVL.

Comments on this clonotype: This sequence may be a read error, since a much larger clone differs from it by one base. This rearrangement joins TRBV7-3 to TRBJ2-1; 9 nucleotides align to TRBD2. Germline V gene lookup returns CDR1 SGHTA and CDR2 FQGTGA. The CDR3 is made up of 15 amino acids. The CDR3: CASSLMSGGPNEQSF. For the CDR3, the DNA is TGTGCCAGCAGCTTAATGAGCGGGGGGCCCAATGAGCAGTCCTTC.

This clonotype was seen ten or more times. The J gene is TRBJ2-3, the V gene TRBV11-3; 12 bases are shared with TRBD2. V dropped 4 bases and J dropped 3; count of bases not matched to a gene: 8. Germline lookup yields CDR1 SGHNT and CDR2 YENEEA. The CDR3 contains 17 residues. CDR3 bases: TGTGCCAGCAGCTCTTTGACTAGCGGGGGAGATACAGATACGCAGTATTTT. Its protein product is CASSSLTSGGDTDTQYF.

The chain couples TRBV5-6 to TRBJ2-7; possibly TRBD2 for D (5 bases). Between the trimmed V and J ends, which lost 3 bases and 9 bases, there was a span of 22 bases. The germline V gene encodes CDR1 SGHDT and CDR2 YYEEEE. The CDR3 loop spans 15 amino acids. CDR3 in DNA: TGTGCCAGCAGCTCGACACAGTCACCCGGGGATCGGCAGTACTTC. This translates into CASSSTQSPGDRQYF.

This chain uses TRBV6-6 with TRBJ1-2; D not resolved. This CDR3 is built from 15 residues. V lost 5 bases and J 4 bases, leaving 17 bases between the germline ends. The germline V gene has CDR1 MNHNY and CDR2 SVGAGI (reference sequence). This chain's CDR3 is CASSQALDETYGYTF. The CDR3 nucleotides are TGTGCCAGCAGTCAAGCCTTGGACGAAACCTATGGCTACACCTTC.

This clonotype was counted ten times or more. V is TRBV6-1 and J is TRBJ2-1, with D perhaps being TRBD1 or TRBD2 (5 bases each). The germline V gene has CDR1 MNHNS and CDR2 SASEGT. V was clipped by 7 bases and J by 7 bases, with 14 bases between them. This CDR3 spans 13 amino acids. CDR3 DNA sequence: TGTGCCAGCATCGAGGGACGCGGTAATGAGCAGTTCTTC. Protein sequence: CASIEGRGNEQFF.

There are many counts of this clonotype. V is TRBV12-5 and J is TRBJ1-5; no clear D. The V gene's germline CDR1 is LGHNT and CDR2 FRNRAP. Trimming shortened V by 0 bases and J by 6 bases, and 9 bases separated the two germline ends. The CDR3 has 14 residues. The CDR3 region is CASGLVWVFQPQHF. The CDR3 DNA is TGTGCTAGTGGTTTGGTCTGGGTATTTCAGCCCCAGCATTTT.

The chain uses TRBV28 and TRBJ1-2, with a tentative D call TRBD1 (5 bases). With 7 bases removed from V and 6 bases from J, the gap between germline ends came to 15 bases. Germline CDR1 is MDHEN and CDR2 is SYDVKM. The CDR3 covers 13 residues. The CDR3 coding sequence is TGTGCCAGCACCATCCCAGGGTGGGATGGCTACACCTTC. Translation: CASTIPGWDGYTF.

About this clonotype itself: The final CDR3 position lacks the conserved phenylalanine or tryptophan, pointing to a likely read error. The V and J genes are TRBV12-3 or TRBV12-4 and TRBJ1-2; the D gene is possibly TRBD1 (6 bases). CDR3 length: 13 amino acids. In DNA form, the CDR3 reads TGCGCCAGCAGTGTCAAGGGGGGCTATGGCTACACCCTC. It specifies CASSVKGGYGYTL.

This clonotype came up a few times. Mismatch with germline at one junction end may stem from a read error. V gene TRBV9 combines with J gene TRBJ1-5; 10 bases map to TRBD1. CDR1 and CDR2 (germline): SGDLS, YYNGEE. The CDR3 loop spans 14 amino acids. CDR3 DNA: TGTGCCAGCAGCGGCGGGACAGGGGCTCAGCCCCAGCCTTTT. Protein: CASSGGTGAQPQPF.

There are many counts of this clonotype. The rearrangement uses TRBV7-2 and TRBJ2-6; D is unresolved. The CDR3 runs 15 residues. Germline V gene data show CDR1 as SGHTA and CDR2 as FQGNSA. The V and J ends lost 5 bases and 0 bases respectively, with 8 bases between them. The CDR3 bases are TGTGCCAGCAGCCTCGACATCTCTGGGGCCAACGTCCTGACTTTC. It encodes CASSLDISGANVLTF.

The chain combines TRBV27 with TRBJ2-2, with TRBD1 as a possible D gene (5 bases). The CDR3 is made up of 15 amino acids. CDR1 and CDR2 (germline): MNHEY, SMNVEV (reference sequence). Trimming took off 3 bases at V and 5 bases at J, with 13 bases between the two ends. This CDR3 reads CASSFTPDRTGELFF. The CDR3 nucleotides read TGTGCCAGCAGTTTCACGCCCGACAGAACCGGGGAGCTGTTTTTT.

Notes on this clonotype: This may come from a read error, since a much larger clone is one base off. The chain recombines TRBV6-2 or TRBV6-3 with TRBJ1-2; D gene uncertain. CDR3 length: 14 amino acids. V was clipped by 7 bases and J by 4 bases, with 16 bases between them. Germline V gives CDR1 MNHEY, CDR2 SVGEGT. CDR3 protein: CASKQVLYGYGYTF. The CDR3 nucleotides read TGTGCCAGCAAGCAGGTGTTATATGGCTATGGCTACACCTTC.